The rows below give T cell receptor beta chains drawn from one sample of a study of cytomegalovirus exposure and HLA in healthy donors. Data came from immunoSEQ multiplex PCR; TCRdb stores just in-frame clones and leaves some out. The sample lists around 110,000 clones; roughly three quarters were seen once. Sequenced material: PBMCs. All receptors derive from a man between 18 and 29 years old in good health and CMV-seronegative. Each CDR3 is given without its conserved first and last residue. Not every row has a clone size; where given, it reads once, few, many or a size class.

v_gene,abundance,j_gene,CDR3aa
TRBV6-4,-,TRBJ2-2,ASSSGQGGPGELF
TRBV10-3,-,TRBJ2-5,AIKNRGQEIQY
TRBV7-2,few,TRBJ2-1,ASSKGRGSYNEQF
TRBV5-6,few,TRBJ1-1,ASSTLGAGWATEAF
TRBV28,-,TRBJ1-5,ASSLEAGQGASQPQH
TRBV6-5,-,TRBJ1-3,ASSYYRGDTIY
TRBV4-3,-,TRBJ1-1,ASSQGTETEAF
TRBV7-2,-,TRBJ1-3,ASSPQGFGNTIY
TRBV7-3,-,TRBJ2-7,ASSLDRGGEQY
TRBV27,-,TRBJ1-6,ASSLRGYNSPLH
TRBV27,-,TRBJ2-7,ASSLYTSGTGWISEQY
TRBV7-9,-,TRBJ1-1,ASSAPGQGQNTEAF
TRBV6-4,-,TRBJ2-1,ASSESSLSSYNEQF
TRBV7-8,-,TRBJ1-2,ASSLAAGGGYGYT
TRBV19,-,TRBJ1-2,ASSDGAAFERPYT
TRBV10-3,few,TRBJ2-7,AIRGTGNSYEQY
TRBV27,-,TRBJ2-6,ASSLRSRGSGANVLT
TRBV7-2,-,TRBJ2-2,ASSRPPGELF
TRBV4-3,once,TRBJ2-1,ASSQDSHEQF
TRBV6-1,once,TRBJ2-3,ASSQQGFSSDTQY
TRBV7-9,-,TRBJ1-5,ASSFGGQSNQPQH
TRBV4-3,few,TRBJ1-5,ASSPYLDQPQH